Shown below are 18 T cell receptor beta chains from a single sample sequenced in a study of monozygotic twins with inflammatory bowel disease. TCRdb reprocessed the 5' RACE reads and stores each CDR3 protein as one record, lacking DNA. This sample's clone table lists 140,000 to 150,000 distinct CDR3 sequences. The sample comprised blood. These receptors were taken from a human donor with ulcerative colitis or Crohn's disease, or a healthy co-twin of an affected twin (not recorded which).

V is TRBV28 and J is TRBJ2-5; TCRdb returns TRBD2, unconfirmable since there is no DNA. The CDR3 length is 15 residues. Germline V lookup: CDR1 MDHEN, CDR2 SYDVKM. The CDR3 region is CASSLKGRPPGTQYF.

V usage is TRBV29-1 and J usage is TRBJ1-1; with no DNA, the TCRdb D assignment of TRBD1 cannot be verified. The CDR3 is 13 amino acids. The germline gives CDR1 SQVTM, CDR2 ANQGSEA. Here the CDR3 reads CSVHRGPNTEAFF.

V usage is TRBV6-6 and J usage is TRBJ2-7. Germline lookup yields CDR1 MNHNY and CDR2 SVGAGI (reference sequence). The CDR3 covers 12 residues. CDR3 region: CASSYSGSEQYF.

The chain has TRBV3-1 and TRBJ1-1. The CDR3 has 12 residues. The germline CDR1 and CDR2 sequences are LGHDT and YNNKEL (reference sequence). Here the CDR3 reads CASSQGWIEAFF.

The genes are TRBV20-1 and TRBJ2-3; TCRdb's D call, TRBD2, is unchecked because there is no DNA. CDR1 and CDR2 (germline): DFQATT, SNEGSKA (reference sequence). The CDR3 is made up of 13 amino acids. The CDR3 loop is CRGAGMRGDTQYF.

CDR3: CAISESLEQFF. The chain carries TRBV10-3 and TRBJ2-1. The CDR3 loop spans 11 amino acids. Germline CDR1 reads ENHRY; CDR2 reads SYGVKD.

This rearrangement joins TRBV24-1 to TRBJ1-5; checking the TCRdb D call of TRBD1 is not possible without DNA. Germline CDR1 KGHDR, CDR2 SFDVKD. The CDR3 spans 13 residues. The CDR3 is CATRNRADQPQHF.

V and J are TRBV20-1 and TRBJ1-1; TCRdb proposes TRBD1, but this gene call is untestable without DNA. From germline, CDR1 is DFQATT and CDR2 SNEGSKA (reference sequence). There are 15 residues in the CDR3. The CDR3 sequence: CSARIRGQGYTEAFF.

V is TRBV20-1 and J is TRBJ2-3. The CDR3 has 14 amino acids. Per germline, CDR1 DFQATT and CDR2 SNEGSKA (reference sequence). The CDR3 region is CSARVERHTDTQYF.

The rearrangement uses TRBV28 and TRBJ2-1; TCRdb outputs TRBD1, but without DNA this stays unchecked. The germline CDR1 and CDR2 sequences are MDHEN and SYDVKM. The CDR3 is 16 residues long. The CDR3 here is CASSLLGTGANNEQFF.

This chain joins TRBV24-1 and TRBJ2-3; no DNA is available, so the TRBD2 call from TCRdb remains unchecked. CDR3 length equals 17 residues. Germline values: CDR1 KGHDR, CDR2 SFDVKD. The CDR3 spells CATSDTTSGRGADTQYF.

The rearrangement uses TRBV28 and TRBJ2-5. Germline V CDR1 and CDR2: MDHEN, SYDVKM. CDR3 length: 11 residues. The CDR3: CASRAEETQYF.

The chain is built from TRBV19 and TRBJ2-1; the TCRdb call, TRBD1, lacks DNA for checking. This CDR3 comprises 13 residues. Germline V gene sequence: CDR1 LNHDA, CDR2 SQIVND (reference sequence). CDR3 region: CASSIPPYNEQFF.

This chain joins TRBV6-5 and TRBJ2-7. The CDR3 length is 15 residues. Germline CDR1 reads MNHEY; CDR2 reads SVGAGI. The CDR3 sequence: CASSYATSQGYEQYF.

The chain links TRBV7-8 to TRBJ2-6; without DNA, the TCRdb call of TRBD1 cannot be checked. This CDR3 is 16 amino acids long. Germline assignment: CDR1 SGHVS and CDR2 FQNEAQ. CDR3 loop: CASSPPDSPGANVLTF.

This chain connects TRBV20-1 to TRBJ2-1. The CDR3 is 12 residues long. Per germline, CDR1 DFQATT and CDR2 SNEGSKA (reference sequence). The CDR3 loop reads CSERRAYNEQFF.

V and J are TRBV7-2 and TRBJ2-3. The V gene's germline CDR1 is SGHTA and CDR2 FQGNSA. The CDR3 extends over 13 amino acids. CDR3 loop: CASSSSSTDTQYF.

The genes are TRBV10-3 and TRBJ1-1. CDR3 size: 11 residues. Germline V gives CDR1 ENHRY, CDR2 SYGVKD. The CDR3 protein is CATLLNTEAFF.